A selection of T cell receptor beta chains follows, all from one sample in a study of CD8+ T cells in alopecia areata. Profiling relied on immunoSEQ multiplex PCR, and the TCRdb table lists in-frame clones only, not all of them. Among approximately 210,000 clones listed, approximately 72% were seen once. The source material was CD4+ T cells sorted from blood, sampled at approximately week 42, from a patient treated with tofacitinib. Source of these receptors: a human donor with alopecia areata. Each CDR3 is given with its conserved first and last residue. Each record gives: clone size, V gene, J gene, D gene, CDR3 DNA, CDR3 protein. D genes are given only for firm matches. For some rows the clone size is stated as once, few or many, or as a class when expanded; others skip it.

>many|TRBV5-4|TRBJ2-2|NA
TGTGCCAGCGCCCTTTCCGGGCGGACCGGGGAGCTGTTTTTT
CASALSGRTGELFF
>NA|TRBV4-3|TRBJ1-6|NA
TGCGCCAGCAGCCAAGATCCAGGAGGGGCGGATTCACCCCTCCACTTT
CASSQDPGGADSPLHF
>few|TRBV11-2|TRBJ2-2|NA
TGTGCCAGCAGCTTAAAAGCGGCGGCCACCGGGGAGCTGTTTTTT
CASSLKAAATGELFF
>NA|TRBV14|TRBJ2-5|NA
TGTGCCAGCAGCCTGGAGACTCGACATGGGGAGACCCAGTACTTC
CASSLETRHGETQYF
>NA|TRBV29-1|TRBJ1-2|TRBD1
TGCAGCGTTGTGTTTCCCAATTGGGACAGGGGCGGCTACACCTTC
CSVVFPNWDRGGYTF
>NA|TRBV30|TRBJ1-1|NA
TGTGCCTGGAGGTTGGGCACTGAAGCTTTCTTT
CAWRLGTEAFF
>NA|TRBV2|TRBJ2-3|NA
TGTGCCAGCAGTGGATTGTGGGGCACAGATACGCAGTATTTT
CASSGLWGTDTQYF
>NA|TRBV27|TRBJ2-7|NA
TGTGCCAGCAGTTGGGACGTCCGCTCCTACGAGCAGTACTTC
CASSWDVRSYEQYF
>NA|TRBV4-1|TRBJ1-1|NA
TGCGCCAGCAGCCGAGACCGGGACCAGAAGACTGAAGCTTTCTTT
CASSRDRDQKTEAFF
>NA|TRBV7-8|TRBJ1-1|NA
TGTGCCAGCAGCGTACAGGCGCAGAACACTGAAGCTTTCTTT
CASSVQAQNTEAFF
>NA|TRBV29-1|TRBJ1-5|TRBD1
TGCAGCGTAAGGGGGCAAAAGCAGCCCCAGCATTTT
CSVRGQKQPQHF
>NA|TRBV4-3|TRBJ2-2|TRBD1
TGCGCCAGCAGCCAAGAGAGGACAGGGGCCAACACCGGGGAGCTGTTTTTT
CASSQERTGANTGELFF
>NA|TRBV6-5|TRBJ2-1|TRBD1
TGTGCCAGCAGTGCTCCCCTGACAGGGAAGCAGTTCTTC
CASSAPLTGKQFF
>NA|TRBV29-1|TRBJ1-2|TRBD1
TGCAGCGTTGGACAGGGGGGAGAAGGCTACACCTTC
CSVGQGGEGYTF
>NA|TRBV5-1|TRBJ1-1|TRBD1
TGCGCCAGCAGTCGGACAGGGAGGGGGAACACTGAAGCTTTCTTT
CASSRTGRGNTEAFF
>NA|TRBV29-1|TRBJ1-1|NA
TGCAGCGTTGGGGCTAGGGCAGACATGAACACTGAAGCTTTCTTT
CSVGARADMNTEAFF
>NA|TRBV7-7|TRBJ2-1|NA
TGTGCCAGCAGCCCCCTGAGGTACAATGAGCAGTTCTTC
CASSPLRYNEQFF
>NA|TRBV9|TRBJ1-2|NA
TGTGCCAGCAGCGGCTCAAGTCGGATCGACTATGGCTACACCTTC
CASSGSSRIDYGYTF
>NA|TRBV11-2|TRBJ2-6|NA
TGTGCCAGCAGCGAACAGGGTGCTGGGGCCAACGTCCTGACTTTC
CASSEQGAGANVLTF
>NA|TRBV29-1|TRBJ1-1|NA
TGCAGCGTTGGATTGCTGAAGGGCAACACTGAAGCTTTCTTT
CSVGLLKGNTEAFF
>NA|TRBV29-1|TRBJ1-6|NA
TGCAGCGCTCGGGACGGGTATAATTCACCCCTCCACTTT
CSARDGYNSPLHF
>NA|TRBV7-2|TRBJ2-7|NA
TGTGCCAGCAGCCCCCCCTCCTACGAGCAGTACTTC
CASSPPSYEQYF
>once|TRBV14|TRBJ1-1|TRBD1
TGTGCCAGCAGCCAAAGAGGACAGGGGGCTCAGAACACTGAAGCTTTCTTT
CASSQRGQGAQNTEAFF
>NA|TRBV5-1|TRBJ2-5|NA
TGCGCCAGCAGCTTAAGGGGGGAAGAGACCCAGTACTTC
CASSLRGEETQYF
>medium-sized|TRBV6-6|TRBJ1-4|NA
TGTGCCAGCAGCCCCGGAAAGGAAAAACTGTTTTTT
CASSPGKEKLFF
>NA|TRBV7-9|TRBJ2-1|NA
TGTGCCAGCAGCTTAAGGCAGGGAGCCTACAATGAGCAGTTCTTC
CASSLRQGAYNEQFF
>NA|TRBV4-3|TRBJ2-1|TRBD1
TGCGCCAGCAGCCAAGACAGGGGGCAGGGCTACAATGAGCAGTTCTTC
CASSQDRGQGYNEQFF
>NA|TRBV28|TRBJ2-7|NA
TGTGCCAGCAGTTCTAGGAACCCCTTGAGTCGGGAGCAGTACTTC
CASSSRNPLSREQYF
>NA|TRBV29-1|TRBJ2-4|TRBD1
TGCAGCGTTGGACAGGGGCAGGGGGCCGCGAGGTACTTC
CSVGQGQGAARYF
>NA|TRBV9|TRBJ2-1|NA
TGTGCCAGCAGCGTAGGTAGGGGGGCTTACAATGAGCAGTTCTTC
CASSVGRGAYNEQFF
>NA|TRBV5-1|TRBJ2-2|NA
TGCGCCAGCAGCCCCGGCCTACTAGACGCCGGGGAGCTGTTTTTT
CASSPGLLDAGELFF
>NA|TRBV15|TRBJ2-6|TRBD1
TGTGCCACCAGCACGACAGGGACTGGGGCCAACGTCCTGACTTTC
CATSTTGTGANVLTF
>NA|TRBV9|TRBJ2-5|TRBD1
TGTGCCAGCAGCGGAGGGGACAGGGGTGCGGAGACCCAGTACTTC
CASSGGDRGAETQYF
>NA|TRBV13|TRBJ2-6|TRBD1
TGTGCCAGCAGCTCGAGGACAGGGGGTTCATATGGGGCCAACGTCCTGACTTTC
CASSSRTGGSYGANVLTF
>NA|TRBV30|TRBJ1-5|NA
TGTGCCTGGAGTCCCCCCGCGGCAAATCAGCCCCAGCATTTT
CAWSPPAANQPQHF
>NA|TRBV29-1|TRBJ1-1|NA
TGCAGCGTTGGAGGGGTGGAAGTTAGGAACACTGAAGCTTTCTTT
CSVGGVEVRNTEAFF
>NA|TRBV9|TRBJ2-1|NA
TGTGCCAGCACGGCTTGGCTGGGTTACAATGAGCAGTTCTTC
CASTAWLGYNEQFF
>NA|TRBV30|TRBJ2-4|TRBD2
TGTGCCTGGAGTGGTATATCGGGACTAGCGGGGGAGTACTTC
CAWSGISGLAGEYF
>NA|TRBV29-1|TRBJ1-2|TRBD1
TGCAGCGTTGAGAGCCGGGACAGGGAAAGAAAACTGTATGGCTACACCTTC
CSVESRDRERKLYGYTF
>few|TRBV6-6|TRBJ1-5|NA
TGTGCCAGCACCGTCGGGGGTAATCAGCCCCAGCATTTT
CASTVGGNQPQHF
>NA|TRBV5-6|TRBJ1-6|NA
TGTGCCAGCAGCTGGAGGCCAGCAGGGGAAAATTCACCCCTCCACTTT
CASSWRPAGENSPLHF
>once|TRBV29-1|TRBJ1-2|NA
TGCAGCGTTGGGGTGGACAAAGCTAACTATGGCTACACCTTC
CSVGVDKANYGYTF
>NA|TRBV30|TRBJ1-5|NA
TGTGGCCGGGGCCCCCATCAGCCCCAGCATTTT
CGRGPHQPQHF
>NA|TRBV5-1|TRBJ2-5|NA
TGCGCCAGCAGCTTGTTGGCGGGGCAGGAGACCCAGTACTTC
CASSLLAGQETQYF
>NA|TRBV5-1|TRBJ2-1|NA
TGCGCCAGCAGCTTTGGACTATACAATGAGCAGTTCTTC
CASSFGLYNEQFF
>NA|TRBV7-9|TRBJ1-1|TRBD1
TGTGCCAGCAGAGTAGGACAGGTGAACACTGAAGCTTTCTTT
CASRVGQVNTEAFF
>NA|TRBV11-2|TRBJ2-5|NA
TGTGCCAGCAGCCTTCAAGAGACCCAGTACTTC
CASSLQETQYF
>few|TRBV18|TRBJ1-3|NA
TGTGCCAGCGGGCGGAGCTCTGGAAACACCATATATTTT
CASGRSSGNTIYF